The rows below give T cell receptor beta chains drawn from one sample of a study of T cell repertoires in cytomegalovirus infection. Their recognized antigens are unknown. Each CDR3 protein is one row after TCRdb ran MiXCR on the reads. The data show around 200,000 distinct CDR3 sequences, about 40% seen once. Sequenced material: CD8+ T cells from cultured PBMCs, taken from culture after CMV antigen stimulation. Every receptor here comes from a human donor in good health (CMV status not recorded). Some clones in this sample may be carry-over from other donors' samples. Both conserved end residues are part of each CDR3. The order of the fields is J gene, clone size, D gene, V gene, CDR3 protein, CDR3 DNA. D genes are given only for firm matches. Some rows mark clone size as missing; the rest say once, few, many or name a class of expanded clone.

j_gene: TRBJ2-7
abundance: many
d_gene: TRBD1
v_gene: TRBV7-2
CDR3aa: CASSEGGQGIYEQYF
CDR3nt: TGTGCCAGCAGCGAGGGGGGACAGGGTATCTACGAGCAGTACTTC

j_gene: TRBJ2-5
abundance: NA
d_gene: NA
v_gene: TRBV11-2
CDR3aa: CASSSVTFQETQYF
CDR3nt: TGTGCCAGCAGCTCAGTTACTTTTCAAGAGACCCAGTACTTC

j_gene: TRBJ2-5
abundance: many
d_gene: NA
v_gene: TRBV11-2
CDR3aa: CASSFRRTQYF
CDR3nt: TGTGCCAGCAGCTTCCGGCGGACCCAGTACTTC

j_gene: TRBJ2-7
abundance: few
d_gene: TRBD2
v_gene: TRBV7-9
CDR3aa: CASSPPSGRPYEQYF
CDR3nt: TGTGCCAGCAGCCCACCAAGCGGGAGGCCCTACGAGCAGTACTTC

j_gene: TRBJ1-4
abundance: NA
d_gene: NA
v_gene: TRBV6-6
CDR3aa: CASSPIWTPSNEKLFF
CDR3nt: TGTGCCAGCAGCCCTATTTGGACGCCTTCGAATGAAAAACTGTTTTTT

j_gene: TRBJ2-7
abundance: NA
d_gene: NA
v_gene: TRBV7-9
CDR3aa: CASSLGGGGTGEQYF
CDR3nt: TGTGCCAGCAGCTTAGGTGGAGGCGGGACTGGCGAGCAGTACTTC

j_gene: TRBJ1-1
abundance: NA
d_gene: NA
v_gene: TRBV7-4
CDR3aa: CASSPRSAGLSTVAFF
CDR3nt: TGTGCCAGCAGCCCGAGGTCTGCAGGGTTGAGCACTGTAGCTTTCTTT

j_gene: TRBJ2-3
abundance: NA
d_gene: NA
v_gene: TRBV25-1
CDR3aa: CASSKSDLHPNTQYF
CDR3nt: TGTGCCAGCAGTAAGTCAGACCTCCATCCCAATACGCAGTATTTT

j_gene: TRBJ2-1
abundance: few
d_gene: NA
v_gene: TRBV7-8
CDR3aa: CASSALGGLQVYNEQFF
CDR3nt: TGTGCCAGCAGCGCGTTGGGAGGCCTTCAAGTATACAATGAGCAGTTCTTC

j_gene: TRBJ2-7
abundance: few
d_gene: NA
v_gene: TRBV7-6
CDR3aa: CASSSSGAGEQYF
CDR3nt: TGTGCCAGCAGCTCATCGGGTGCGGGCGAGCAGTACTTC

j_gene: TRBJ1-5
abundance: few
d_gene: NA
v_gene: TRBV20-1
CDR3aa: CSAVVHGRNRNQPQHF
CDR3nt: TGCAGTGCGGTAGTTCACGGCCGTAATCGAAATCAGCCCCAGCATTTT

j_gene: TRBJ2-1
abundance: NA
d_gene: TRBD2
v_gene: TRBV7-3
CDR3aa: CASSLRGGMYTDNEQFF
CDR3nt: TGTGCCAGCAGCTTACGGGGAGGGATGTACACCGACAATGAGCAGTTCTTC

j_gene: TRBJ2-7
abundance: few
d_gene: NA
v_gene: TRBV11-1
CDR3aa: CASSLELTGAQYF
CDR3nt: TGTGCCAGCAGCTTAGAGTTGACAGGCGCGCAGTACTTC

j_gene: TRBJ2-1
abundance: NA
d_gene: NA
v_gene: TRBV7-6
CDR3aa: CASEGGGRSSYNEQFF
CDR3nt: TGTGCCAGCGAGGGAGGGGGCCGGAGCTCCTACAATGAGCAGTTCTTC

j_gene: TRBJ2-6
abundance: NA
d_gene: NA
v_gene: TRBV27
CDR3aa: CASSFESGANVLTF
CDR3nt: TGTGCCAGCAGTTTCGAATCCGGGGCCAACGTCCTGACTTTC

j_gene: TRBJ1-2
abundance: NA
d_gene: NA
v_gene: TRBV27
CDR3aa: CASSFPLGDGYTF
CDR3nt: TGTGCCAGCAGTTTCCCTTTAGGAGATGGCTACACCTTC

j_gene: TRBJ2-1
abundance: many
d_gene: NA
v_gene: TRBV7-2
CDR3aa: CASSLFVYNEQFF
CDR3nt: TGTGCCAGCAGCTTGTTCGTCTACAATGAGCAGTTCTTC

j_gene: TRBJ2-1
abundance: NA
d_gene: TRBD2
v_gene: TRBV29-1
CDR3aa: CSVILAGVGYEQFF
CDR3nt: TGCAGCGTGATACTAGCGGGAGTGGGTTATGAGCAGTTCTTC

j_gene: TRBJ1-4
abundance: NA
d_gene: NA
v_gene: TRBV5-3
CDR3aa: CASSFEGTSEKLFF
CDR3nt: TGTGCCAGCAGCTTTGAAGGGACAAGCGAAAAACTGTTTTTT

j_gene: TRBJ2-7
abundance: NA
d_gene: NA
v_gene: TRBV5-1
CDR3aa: CASSLERQASYEQYF
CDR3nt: TGCGCCAGCAGCTTGGAAAGACAGGCCTCCTACGAGCAGTACTTC

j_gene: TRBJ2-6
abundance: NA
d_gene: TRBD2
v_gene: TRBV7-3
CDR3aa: CASSLRGGTFRHSGANVLTF
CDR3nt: TGTGCCAGCAGCTTAAGGGGGGGGACTTTCCGCCACTCTGGGGCCAACGTCCTGACTTTC

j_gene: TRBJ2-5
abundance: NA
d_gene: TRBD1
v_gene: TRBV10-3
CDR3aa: CAISESNHFRTGQETQYF
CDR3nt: TGTGCCATCAGTGAGTCCAATCATTTTAGGACAGGGCAAGAGACCCAGTACTTC

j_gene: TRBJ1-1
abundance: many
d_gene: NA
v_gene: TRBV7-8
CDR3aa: CASSFRRGTEAFF
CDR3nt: TGTGCCAGCAGCTTTCGGAGAGGAACTGAAGCTTTCTTT

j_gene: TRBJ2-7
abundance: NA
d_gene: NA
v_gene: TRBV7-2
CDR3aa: CASSFLDRNYEQYF
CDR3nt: TGTGCCAGCAGTTTCTTGGACAGAAACTACGAGCAGTACTTC

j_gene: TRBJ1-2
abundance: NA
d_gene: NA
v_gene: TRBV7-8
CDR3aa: CASSLVGGGNNYGYTF
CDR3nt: TGTGCCAGCAGCTTAGTTGGTGGAGGGAACAACTATGGCTACACCTTC

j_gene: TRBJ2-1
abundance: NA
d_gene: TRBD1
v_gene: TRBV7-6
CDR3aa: CASSSSGQVRSYNEQFF
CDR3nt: TGTGCCAGCAGCTCCTCGGGACAGGTCCGCTCCTACAATGAGCAGTTCTTC

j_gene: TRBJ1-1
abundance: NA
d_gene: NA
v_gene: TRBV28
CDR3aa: CASSRPRNTEAFF
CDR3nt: TGTGCCAGCAGCCGACCAAGGAACACTGAAGCTTTCTTT

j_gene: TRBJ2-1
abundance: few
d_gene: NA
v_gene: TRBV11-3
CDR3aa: CASSLSRSGSYNEQFF
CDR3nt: TGTGCCAGCAGCTTAAGTCGGTCGGGGTCCTACAATGAGCAGTTCTTC